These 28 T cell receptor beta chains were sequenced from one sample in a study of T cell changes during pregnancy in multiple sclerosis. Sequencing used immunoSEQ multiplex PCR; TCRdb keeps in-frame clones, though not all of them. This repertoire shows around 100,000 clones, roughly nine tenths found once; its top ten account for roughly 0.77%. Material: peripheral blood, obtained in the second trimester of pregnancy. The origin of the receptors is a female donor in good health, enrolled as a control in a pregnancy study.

As DNA, the CDR3 is TGTGCCAGCAGCTTGGTGCGAGTGGCTAGCGGCCAAGAGACCCAGTACTTC. Its translation: CASSLVRVASGQETQYF. The chain uses TRBV5-6 and TRBJ2-5; TRBD2 matches at 7 bases. Trimming took 0 bases from V and 1 from J; bases not matched to a gene: 9. The germline gives CDR1 SGHDT, CDR2 YYEEEE. CDR3 length: 17 amino acids.

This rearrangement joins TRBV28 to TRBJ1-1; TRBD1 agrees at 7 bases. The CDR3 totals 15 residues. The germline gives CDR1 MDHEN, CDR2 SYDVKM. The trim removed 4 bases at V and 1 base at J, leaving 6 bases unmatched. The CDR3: CASSSSGQKNTEAFF. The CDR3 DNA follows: TGTGCCAGCAGTTCCTCGGGACAGAAGAACACTGAAGCTTTCTTT.

The CDR3 reads CASRDTSYGYTF. The CDR3 DNA follows: TGCGCCAGTCGTGACACAAGCTATGGCTACACCTTC. The rearrangement uses TRBV5-1 and TRBJ1-2; no reliable D call. The ends were cut back, 8 bases at V and 4 bases at J, with 12 bases in the middle. This CDR3 spans 12 amino acids. Per germline, CDR1 SGHRS and CDR2 YFSETQ.

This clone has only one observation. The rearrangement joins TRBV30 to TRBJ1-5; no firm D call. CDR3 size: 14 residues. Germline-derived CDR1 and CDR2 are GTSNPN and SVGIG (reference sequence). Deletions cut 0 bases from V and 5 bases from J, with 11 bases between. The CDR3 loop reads CAWSVGVSDQPQHF. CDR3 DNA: TGTGCCTGGAGTGTCGGGGTTTCGGATCAGCCCCAGCATTTT.

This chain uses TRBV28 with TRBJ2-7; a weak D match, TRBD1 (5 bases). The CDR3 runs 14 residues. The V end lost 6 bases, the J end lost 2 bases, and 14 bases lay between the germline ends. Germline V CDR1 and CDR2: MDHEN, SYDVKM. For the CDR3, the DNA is TGTGCCAGCAGGGGGCAGGAAGAAACCTACGAGCAGTACTTC. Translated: CASRGQEETYEQYF.

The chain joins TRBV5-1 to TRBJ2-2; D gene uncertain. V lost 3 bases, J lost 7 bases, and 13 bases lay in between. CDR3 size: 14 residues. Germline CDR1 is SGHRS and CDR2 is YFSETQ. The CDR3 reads CASSSYTGGGELFF. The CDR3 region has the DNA TGCGCCAGCAGCTCCTACACCGGCGGCGGGGAGCTGTTTTTT. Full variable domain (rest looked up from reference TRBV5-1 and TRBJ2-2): KAGVTQTPRYLIKTRGQQVTLSCSPISGHRSVSWYQQTPGQGLQFLFEYFSETQRNKGNFPGRFSGRQFSNSRSEMNVSTLELGDSALYLCASSSYTGGGELFFGEGSRLTVL.

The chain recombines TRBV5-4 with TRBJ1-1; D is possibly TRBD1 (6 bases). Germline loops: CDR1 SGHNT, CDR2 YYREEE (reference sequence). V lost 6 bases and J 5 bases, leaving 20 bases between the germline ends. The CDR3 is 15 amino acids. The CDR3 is CASTKRGGQGTEAFF. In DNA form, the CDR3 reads TGTGCCAGCACCAAGAGGGGGGGGCAGGGGACTGAAGCTTTCTTT. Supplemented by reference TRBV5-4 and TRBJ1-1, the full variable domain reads ETGVTQSPTHLIKTRGQQVTLRCSSQSGHNTVSWYQQALGQGPQFIFQYYREEENGRGNFPPRFSGLQFPNYSSELNVNALELDDSALYLCASTKRGGQGTEAFFGQGTRLTVV.

The CDR3 DNA sequence: TGTGCCAGCAGTTTGCTGGGCCAGGCGGGTGAAAAACTGTTTTTT. It codes for CASSLLGQAGEKLFF. The chain employs TRBV27 and TRBJ1-4; no clear D. Germline V gene lookup returns CDR1 MNHEY and CDR2 SMNVEV (reference sequence). The CDR3 has 15 residues. With 3 bases removed from V and 7 bases from J, the gap between germline ends came to 15 bases.

The CDR3 nucleotides read TGTGCCAGCAGTCCTCTCGTCCGTAATGAAAAACTGTTTTTT. This translates into CASSPLVRNEKLFF. This chain connects TRBV28 to TRBJ1-4; no clear D gene. The CDR3 is made up of 14 amino acids. Germline V gene sequence: CDR1 MDHEN, CDR2 SYDVKM. V was trimmed by 5 bases and J by 4 bases, leaving 11 bases between them.

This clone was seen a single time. The chain's CDR3 is CASLLRGGHTYTEAFF. The DNA for the CDR3 is TGTGCCAGCCTACTGAGGGGGGGGCATACGTACACTGAAGCTTTCTTT. The chain is built from TRBV27 and TRBJ1-1, with D perhaps matching TRBD1 (6 bases). This CDR3 region has 16 residues. CDR1 is MNHEY, CDR2 SMNVEV, per germline (reference sequence). V lost 8 bases and J lost 3, with 22 bases in between.

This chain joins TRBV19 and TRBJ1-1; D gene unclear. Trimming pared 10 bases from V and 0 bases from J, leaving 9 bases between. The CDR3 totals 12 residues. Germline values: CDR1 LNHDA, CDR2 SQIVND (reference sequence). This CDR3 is CATQAVNTEAFF. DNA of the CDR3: TGTGCCACCCAGGCCGTGAACACTGAAGCTTTCTTT.

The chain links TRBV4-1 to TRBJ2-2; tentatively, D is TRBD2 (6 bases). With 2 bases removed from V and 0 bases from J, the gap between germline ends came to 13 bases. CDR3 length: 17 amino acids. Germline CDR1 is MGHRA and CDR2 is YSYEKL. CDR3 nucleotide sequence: TGCGCCAGCAGCCAAAGTGCTAGCGCACCGAACACCGGGGAGCTGTTTTTT. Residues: CASSQSASAPNTGELFF.

The CDR3 loop is CATSRRTGHPNEKLFF. Here the CDR3 DNA reads TGTGCCACCAGCAGAAGGACCGGACACCCTAATGAAAAACTGTTTTTT. The chain has TRBV15 and TRBJ1-4; maybe TRBD1 (5 bases). Germline V gives CDR1 LNHNV, CDR2 YYDKDF (reference sequence). This CDR3 is 16 amino acids long. V was clipped by 2 bases and J by 3 bases, with 13 bases between them.

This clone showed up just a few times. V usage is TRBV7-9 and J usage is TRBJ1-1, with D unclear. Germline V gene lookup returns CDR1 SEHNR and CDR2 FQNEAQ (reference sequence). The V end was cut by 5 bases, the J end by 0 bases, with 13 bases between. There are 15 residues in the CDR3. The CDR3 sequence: CASSPYSSMNTEAFF. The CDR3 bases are TGTGCCAGCAGCCCTTATTCGAGCATGAACACTGAAGCTTTCTTT.

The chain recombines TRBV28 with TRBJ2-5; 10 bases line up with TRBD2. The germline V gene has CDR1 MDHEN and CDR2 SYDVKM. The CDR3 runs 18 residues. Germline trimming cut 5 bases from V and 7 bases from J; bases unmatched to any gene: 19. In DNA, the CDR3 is TGTGCCAGCAGTCCAGGACTAGCGGCCACGGAGGGTTATGGGACCCAGTACTTC. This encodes CASSPGLAATEGYGTQYF.

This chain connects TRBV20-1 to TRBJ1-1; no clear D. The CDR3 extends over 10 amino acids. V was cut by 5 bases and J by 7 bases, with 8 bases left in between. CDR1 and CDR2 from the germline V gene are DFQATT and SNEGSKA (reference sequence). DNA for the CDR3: TGCAGTGCTTCCGGTGGTGAAGCTTTCTTT. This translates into CSASGGEAFF.

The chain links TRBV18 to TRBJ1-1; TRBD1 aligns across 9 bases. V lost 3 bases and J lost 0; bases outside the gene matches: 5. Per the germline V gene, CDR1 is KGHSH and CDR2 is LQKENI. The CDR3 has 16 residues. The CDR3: CASSPETGGMNTEAFF. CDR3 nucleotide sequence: TGTGCCAGCTCACCTGAGACAGGGGGAATGAACACTGAAGCTTTCTTT. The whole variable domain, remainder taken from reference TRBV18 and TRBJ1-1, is NAGVMQNPRHLVRRRGQEARLRCSPMKGHSHVYWYRQLPEEGLKFMVYLQKENIIDESGMPKERFSAEFPKEGPSILRIQQVVRGDSAAYFCASSPETGGMNTEAFFGQGTRLTVV.

The CDR3 sequence is CASSLVRGPGELFF. CDR3 DNA sequence: TGTGCCAGCAGCTTAGTGAGGGGGCCCGGGGAGCTGTTTTTT. V is TRBV7-6 and J is TRBJ2-2; 7 bases align to TRBD1. This CDR3 is 14 amino acids long. Germline V gives CDR1 SGHVS, CDR2 FNYEAQ. With V trimmed by 1 base and J by 6 bases, 2 bases remained unmatched.

CDR3 nucleotides: TGTGCCAGCAGCCGGGGACAGCTGAATGAAAAACTGTTTTTT. It codes for CASSRGQLNEKLFF. The V call is TRBV5-6, the J call TRBJ1-4; 7 bases match TRBD1. Unmatched junction bases numbered 5, after V lost 4 bases and J lost 5 bases. Germline CDR1 is SGHDT and CDR2 is YYEEEE. The CDR3 has 14 residues. Complete variable domain (other parts from reference TRBV5-6 and TRBJ1-4): DAGVTQSPTHLIKTRGQQVTLRCSPKSGHDTVSWYQQALGQGPQFIFQYYEEEERQRGNFPDRFSGHQFPNYSSELNVNALLLGDSALYLCASSRGQLNEKLFFGSGTQLSVL.

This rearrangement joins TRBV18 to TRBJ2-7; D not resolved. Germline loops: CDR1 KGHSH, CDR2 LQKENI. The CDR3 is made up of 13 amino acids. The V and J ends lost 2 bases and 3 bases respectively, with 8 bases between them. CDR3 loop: CASSPSTIYEQYF. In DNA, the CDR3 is TGTGCCAGCTCACCATCGACAATCTACGAGCAGTACTTC. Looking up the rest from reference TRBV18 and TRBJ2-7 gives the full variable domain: NAGVMQNPRHLVRRRGQEARLRCSPMKGHSHVYWYRQLPEEGLKFMVYLQKENIIDESGMPKERFSAEFPKEGPSILRIQQVVRGDSAAYFCASSPSTIYEQYFGPGTRLTVT.

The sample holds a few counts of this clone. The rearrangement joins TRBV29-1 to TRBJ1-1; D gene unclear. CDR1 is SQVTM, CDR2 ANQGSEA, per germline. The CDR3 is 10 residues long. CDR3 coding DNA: TGCATGGGCAGCAACACTGAAGCTTTCTTT. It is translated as CMGSNTEAFF.

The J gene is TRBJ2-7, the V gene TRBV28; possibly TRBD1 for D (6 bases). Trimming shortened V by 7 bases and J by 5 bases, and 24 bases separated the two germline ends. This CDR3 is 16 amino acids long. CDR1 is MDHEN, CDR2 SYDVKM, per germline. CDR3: CASTTMGAPFRHEQYF. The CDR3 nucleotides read TGTGCCAGCACTACTATGGGGGCGCCATTTCGCCACGAGCAGTACTTC.

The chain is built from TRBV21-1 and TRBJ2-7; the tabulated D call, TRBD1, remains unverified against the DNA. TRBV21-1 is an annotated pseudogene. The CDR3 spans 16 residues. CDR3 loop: CASSSPPGQGADEQYF. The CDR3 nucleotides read TGTGCCAGCAGCTCCCCACCGGGACAGGGGGCCGACGAGCAGTACTTC.

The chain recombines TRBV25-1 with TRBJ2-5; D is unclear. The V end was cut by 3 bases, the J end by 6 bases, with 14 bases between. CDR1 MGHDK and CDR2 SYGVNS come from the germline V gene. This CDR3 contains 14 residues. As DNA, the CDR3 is TGTGCCAGCAGTGACTTCTCGGGTGTAAAGACCCAGTACTTC. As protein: CASSDFSGVKTQYF. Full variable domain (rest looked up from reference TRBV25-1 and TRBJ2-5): EADIYQTPRYLVIGTGKKITLECSQTMGHDKMYWYQQDPGMELHLIHYSYGVNSTEKGDLSSESTVSRIRTEHFPLTLESARPSHTSQYLCASSDFSGVKTQYFGPGTRLLVL.

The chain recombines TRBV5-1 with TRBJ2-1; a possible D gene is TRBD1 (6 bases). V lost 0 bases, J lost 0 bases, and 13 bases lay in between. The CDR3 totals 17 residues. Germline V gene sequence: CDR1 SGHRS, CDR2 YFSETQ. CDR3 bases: TGCGCCAGCAGCTTGGGGAATACAGGGAGCTCCTACAATGAGCAGTTCTTC. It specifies CASSLGNTGSSYNEQFF.

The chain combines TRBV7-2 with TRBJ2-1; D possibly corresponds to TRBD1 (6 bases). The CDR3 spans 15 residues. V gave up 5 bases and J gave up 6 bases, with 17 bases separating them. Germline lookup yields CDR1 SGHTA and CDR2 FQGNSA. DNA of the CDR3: TGTGCCAGCAGCAACTCTGGGACACGACTCAATGAGCAGTTCTTC. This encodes CASSNSGTRLNEQFF.

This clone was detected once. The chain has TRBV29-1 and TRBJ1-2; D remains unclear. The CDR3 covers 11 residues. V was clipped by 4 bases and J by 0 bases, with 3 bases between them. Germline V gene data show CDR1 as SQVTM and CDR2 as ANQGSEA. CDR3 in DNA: TGCAGCGTTGCGTCTAACTATGGCTACACCTTC. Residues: CSVASNYGYTF.

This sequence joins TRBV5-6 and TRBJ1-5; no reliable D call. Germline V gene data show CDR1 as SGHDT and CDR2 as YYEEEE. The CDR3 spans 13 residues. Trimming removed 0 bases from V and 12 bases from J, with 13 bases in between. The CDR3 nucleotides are TGTGCCAGCAGCTTGGGAGGGTCGGGGTACCAGCATTTT. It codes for CASSLGGSGYQHF.